The 22 T cell receptor beta chains in this list originate from one sample, sequenced in a study of blood T cell repertoires in COVID-19. The data were produced by immunoSEQ multiplex PCR, yet TCRdb's version contains in-frame clones alone and is incomplete. Among some 150,000 clones listed, around 85% were seen once. Material: peripheral blood. These receptors all stem from a man between 65 and 80 years old with acute or convalescent COVID-19.

The chain is built from TRBV27 and TRBJ2-1; possible D gene TRBD1, 5 bases. The V end was cut by 4 bases, the J end by 4 bases, with 26 bases between. The CDR3 length is 19 residues. CDR1 MNHEY and CDR2 SMNVEV come from the germline V gene (reference sequence). In DNA, the CDR3 is TGTGCCAGCAGTTCCCGAATAACCAATACTGGACAAATATACAATGAGCAGTTCTTC. As protein: CASSSRITNTGQIYNEQFF.

The rearrangement uses TRBV27 and TRBJ2-5; D is possibly TRBD1 (5 bases). CDR3 length: 12 residues. V was trimmed by 8 bases and J by 2 bases, leaving 9 bases between them. From germline, CDR1 is MNHEY and CDR2 SMNVEV (reference sequence). The DNA for the CDR3 is TGTGCCAGCCGGCACAGGCAAGAGACCCAGTACTTC. It yields the protein CASRHRQETQYF.

The chain combines TRBV5-1 with TRBJ2-5; TRBD1 agrees at 7 bases. The CDR3 contains 15 residues. Germline trimming cut 6 bases from V and 1 base from J; bases unmatched to any gene: 9. The germline CDR1 and CDR2 sequences are SGHRS and YFSETQ. CDR3 amino acids: CASISDRRLQETQYF. The CDR3 region has the DNA TGCGCCAGCATCTCGGACAGGCGGCTCCAAGAGACCCAGTACTTC.

This chain connects TRBV6-2 or TRBV6-3 to TRBJ2-1, with a weak D call TRBD1 (5 bases). CDR3 size: 12 residues. Per the germline V gene, CDR1 is MNHEY and CDR2 is SVGEGT. The V end lost 5 bases, the J end lost 8 bases, and 10 bases lay between the germline ends. CDR3 region: CASSVGLHEQFF. The CDR3 DNA is TGTGCCAGCAGTGTGGGGCTCCATGAGCAGTTCTTC.

The count of this clone is one. This rearrangement joins TRBV7-2 to TRBJ2-2; possible D gene TRBD1, 6 bases. Trimming pared 6 bases from V and 6 bases from J, leaving 14 bases between. CDR1 and CDR2 from the germline V gene are SGHTA and FQGNSA. This CDR3 has 14 amino acids. The CDR3 sequence is CASSFQQGPGELFF. The DNA for the CDR3 is TGTGCCAGCAGTTTTCAACAGGGTCCCGGGGAGCTGTTTTTT.

The J gene is TRBJ2-5, the V gene TRBV3-1 (or the pseudogene TRBV3-2); 10 bases line up with TRBD1. J lost 5 bases, V lost 1 base, and 4 bases had no gene match. The CDR3 loop spans 15 amino acids. CDR1 is LGHDT and CDR2 is YNNKEL in the germline V gene (reference sequence). The CDR3 DNA reads as TGTGCCAGCAGCCAAGCCCGGACAGGGGGTGAGACCCAGTACTTC. Its protein product is CASSQARTGGETQYF.

This sequence joins TRBV2 and TRBJ2-1, with TRBD2 matching over 11 bases. The CDR3 length is 15 residues. From germline, CDR1 is SNHLY and CDR2 FYNNEI. V gave up 2 bases and J gave up 9 bases; unmatched junction bases: 6. This CDR3 is CASSERPSGRSEQFF. In DNA form, the CDR3 reads TGTGCCAGCAGTGAACGGCCTAGCGGGAGGAGTGAGCAGTTCTTC. Based on the CDR3 plus reference TRBV2 and TRBJ2-1, the full variable domain is EPEVTQTPSHQVTQMGQEVILRCVPISNHLYFYWYRQILGQKVEFLVSFYNNEISEKSEIFDDQFSVERPDGSNFTLKIRSTKLEDSAMYFCASSERPSGRSEQFFGPGTRLTVL.

This clone has just one count. The rearrangement links TRBV5-1 to TRBJ2-7, with TRBD2 matching 9 bases. Germline V gene lookup returns CDR1 SGHRS and CDR2 YFSETQ. This CDR3 contains 15 residues. Trimming cost V 4 bases and J 0 bases; bases outside gene matches: 5. CDR3 residues: CASSQTSGSSYEQYF. The CDR3 nucleotides are TGCGCCAGCAGCCAGACTAGCGGAAGCTCCTACGAGCAGTACTTC. The full variable domain, with the rest looked up from reference TRBV5-1 and TRBJ2-7, is KAGVTQTPRYLIKTRGQQVTLSCSPISGHRSVSWYQQTPGQGLQFLFEYFSETQRNKGNFPGRFSGRQFSNSRSEMNVSTLELGDSALYLCASSQTSGSSYEQYFGPGTRLTVT.

CDR3 amino acids: CASSIDRTSGINTGELFF. In nucleotides, the CDR3 is TGTGCCAGTAGTATAGACCGGACTAGCGGGATCAACACCGGGGAGCTGTTTTTT. This chain connects TRBV19 to TRBJ2-2, with 12 nucleotides matching TRBD2. The CDR3 loop spans 18 amino acids. The V gene end was trimmed by 0 bases and the J gene end by 2 bases; junction bases not matched to a gene: 4. Germline assignment: CDR1 LNHDA and CDR2 SQIVND (reference sequence).

The chain combines TRBV6-1 with TRBJ1-4; TRBD1 might be the D (6 bases). Germline values: CDR1 MNHNS, CDR2 SASEGT. V shed 2 bases and J shed 8 bases, with 18 bases lying between them. This CDR3 has 16 amino acids. This CDR3 is CASSEPGVADGEKLFF. CDR3 bases: TGTGCCAGCAGTGAACCAGGGGTGGCCGATGGGGAAAAACTGTTTTTT.

The gene calls are TRBV30 and TRBJ2-7; possibly TRBD2 for D (6 bases). Per the germline V gene, CDR1 is GTSNPN and CDR2 is SVGIG (reference sequence). CDR3 size: 14 residues. V dropped 4 bases and J dropped 1 base, with 14 bases sitting between them. The CDR3 spells CAWTKEAGSYEQYF. The CDR3 region has the DNA TGTGCCTGGACAAAAGAGGCGGGATCCTACGAGCAGTACTTC.

V usage is TRBV9 and J usage is TRBJ1-1; 7 bases agree with TRBD1. The CDR3 is 17 residues long. Per germline, CDR1 SGDLS and CDR2 YYNGEE. V shed 4 bases and J 0 bases; nucleotides not matched to a gene: 12. CDR3 region: CASSQIPGGSMNTEAFF. The CDR3 DNA follows: TGTGCCAGCAGCCAGATCCCAGGGGGGAGCATGAACACTGAAGCTTTCTTT.

Note on this clone: This same CDR3 is encoded by further DNA sequences in the sample. The chain joins TRBV18 to TRBJ2-1; 7 bases are a match to TRBD2. The V gene's germline CDR1 is KGHSH and CDR2 LQKENI. The CDR3 totals 14 residues. The V segment lost 3 bases and the J segment 5 bases; nucleotides outside the gene matches: 4. Written as DNA, the CDR3 is TGTGCCAGCTCACCCGGGGGAGGGAACAATGAGCAGTTCTTC. The encoded protein is CASSPGGGNNEQFF.

The genes are TRBV14 and TRBJ2-5; tentative D call: TRBD2 (5 bases). The CDR3 runs to 17 residues. Germline-derived CDR1 and CDR2 are SGHDN and FVKESK. The germline V and J ends were trimmed by 1 base and 5 bases, with 20 bases remaining between them. The CDR3 region is CASSQVTPGRGVETQYF. DNA for the CDR3: TGTGCCAGCAGCCAAGTGACTCCGGGCCGGGGAGTCGAGACCCAGTACTTC. Full variable domain (missing parts from reference TRBV14 and TRBJ2-5): EAGVTQFPSHSVIEKGQTVTLRCDPISGHDNLYWYRRVMGKEIKFLLHFVKESKQDESGMPNNRFLAERTGGTYSTLKVQPAELEDSGVYFCASSQVTPGRGVETQYFGPGTRLLVL.

J is TRBJ2-3 and V is TRBV9, with TRBD2 matching over 7 bases. V was pared by 3 bases and J by 4 bases, with 8 bases of the junction left unmatched. CDR3 length: 15 amino acids. Looked up from germline, CDR1 is SGDLS and CDR2 is YYNGEE. The CDR3 is CASSATSVGADTQYF. Here the CDR3 DNA reads TGTGCCAGCAGCGCCACTAGCGTGGGGGCAGATACGCAGTATTTT.

The J gene is TRBJ2-7, the V gene TRBV11-2, with 9 bases aligning to TRBD2. Trimming cost V 2 bases and J 2 bases; bases outside gene matches: 7. The CDR3 has 16 amino acids. Germline CDR1 and CDR2: SGHAT and FQNNGV. CDR3 DNA: TGTGCCAGCAGCTTAAGGGGAGCGGGAGGAACCTACGAGCAGTACTTC. It codes for CASSLRGAGGTYEQYF.

The chain couples TRBV19 to TRBJ1-1; D is possibly TRBD1 (5 bases). The germline CDR1 and CDR2 sequences are LNHDA and SQIVND (reference sequence). Trimming removed 1 base at V and 5 bases at J, with 11 bases between. The CDR3 contains 14 residues. The CDR3 region has the DNA TGTGCCAGTAGTATAGGGCAGGGCGGTACTGAAGCTTTCTTT. It is translated as CASSIGQGGTEAFF.

To note about this clone: At one boundary the junction diverges from the germline segment, which might be a read error. This CDR3 reads CASSHRTSTSGRTGNYEQYF. In DNA form, the CDR3 reads TGTGCTAGCAGCCATCGCACATCGACTAGCGGGAGGACGGGGAACTACGAGCAGTACTTC. This sequence joins TRBV7-7 and TRBJ2-7; 13 bases align to TRBD2. The CDR3 consists of 20 residues. Per the germline V gene, CDR1 is SSHAT and CDR2 is FNYEAQ (reference sequence).

The chain couples TRBV10-3 to TRBJ1-1; 11 bases line up with TRBD1. The CDR3 spans 15 residues. Germline loops: CDR1 ENHRY, CDR2 SYGVKD. The trim removed 6 bases at V and 1 base at J, leaving 4 bases unmatched. CDR3 loop: CAIRGTGGTNTEAFF. In DNA, the CDR3 is TGTGCCATCAGGGGGACAGGGGGGACGAACACTGAAGCTTTCTTT.

This chain joins TRBV29-1 and TRBJ1-1, with a tentative D call TRBD1 (5 bases). The CDR3 has 13 residues. Germline V gene data show CDR1 as SQVTM and CDR2 as ANQGSEA. The germline V and J ends were trimmed by 5 bases and 4 bases, with 14 bases remaining between them. CDR3 loop: CSVTDGGGTEAFF. The DNA of the CDR3 is TGCAGCGTTACTGATGGCGGGGGCACTGAAGCTTTCTTT.

The CDR3 reads CASSLRTGGGEKLFF. The CDR3 region has the DNA TGTGCCAGTAGTCTCCGGACAGGCGGAGGTGAAAAACTGTTTTTT. V gene TRBV19 combines with J gene TRBJ1-4, with TRBD1 identical over 7 bases. The CDR3 is made up of 15 amino acids. The ends lost 5 bases at V and 7 bases at J; junction bases unmatched: 10. Germline assignment: CDR1 LNHDA and CDR2 SQIVND (reference sequence). Full variable domain (missing parts from reference TRBV19 and TRBJ1-4): DGGITQSPKYLFRKEGQNVTLSCEQNLNHDAMYWYRQDPGQGLRLIYYSQIVNDFQKGDIAEGYSVSREKKESFPLTVTSAQKNPTAFYLCASSLRTGGGEKLFFGSGTQLSVL.

J is TRBJ2-2 and V is TRBV6-2 or TRBV6-3; 7 bases are shared with TRBD2. V lost 4 bases and J lost 6; bases outside the gene matches: 8. The CDR3 runs 15 residues. The germline V gene has CDR1 MNHEY and CDR2 SVGEGT. CDR3 bases: TGTGCCAGCAGTTTTAAGCTAGCGGAAGCCGGGGAGCTGTTTTTT. Translated: CASSFKLAEAGELFF.